This T cell receptor (beta chain) was observed in a study of T cell repertoires in cytomegalovirus infection (dated by TCRdb to about 2019). In the study overall: The peptide stimulations were aimed at well-studied HLA-B-restricted epitopes as well as recently identified HLA-C-restricted CMV epitopes, whose presentation resists viral immunomodulation. The HLA type of each donor mattered for the analysis, because public TCR beta signatures pointed to carriage of CMV infection along with the matching HLA type.

This sample was sequenced with an Illumina HiSeq 1500. In-frame beta chains were kept once TCRdb had trimmed the public reads at Q25 with fastp and called clones with MiXCR. Entries are consolidated by CDR3 protein sequence, retaining the most common genes and DNA. This sample is represented by roughly 730,000 distinct CDR3 sequences; roughly 30% of them were singletons. The ten largest clones add up to roughly 20% of the sample. What the research found in general, with its limitations: In the ex vivo response, HLA-C-restricted CMV-specific TCR beta clonotypes were dominant, and in two of eight donors the single most frequent clonotype came from this HLA-C-restricted group. Cumulative frequency of public TCR beta family members discriminated carriers of CMV infection plus the relevant HLA type in this cohort and an independent approximately 360-donor cohort.

With respect to this clonotype: The antigen it recognizes is unknown. A read error may be the cause here, since a much bigger clone is one base away.

Taken with the paper, the label for treatment or condition translates to: in vitro stimulation with specific CMV peptide epitopes to enrich CMV-specific T cells. The starting material was cultured PBMCs, obtained from culture after CMV antigen stimulation. The sequence derives from a human donor in good health (CMV status not recorded). Some clones in this sample may be carry-over from other donors' samples.

The CDR3 region reads CASSLGVLAGGPSF. The sequenced DNA is TGTGCCAGCAGCTTAGGGGTACTAGCGGGAGGGCCCTCTTTT. The sequence links TRBV7-2 to TRBJ2-3; TRBD2 aligns with 13 central bases. Taken from cysteine to phenylalanine, the CDR3 has 14 residues. Just CDR3 DNA is preserved here, 42 bases in frame from base 1. The germline V gene yields SGHTA for CDR1 and FQGNSA for CDR2.